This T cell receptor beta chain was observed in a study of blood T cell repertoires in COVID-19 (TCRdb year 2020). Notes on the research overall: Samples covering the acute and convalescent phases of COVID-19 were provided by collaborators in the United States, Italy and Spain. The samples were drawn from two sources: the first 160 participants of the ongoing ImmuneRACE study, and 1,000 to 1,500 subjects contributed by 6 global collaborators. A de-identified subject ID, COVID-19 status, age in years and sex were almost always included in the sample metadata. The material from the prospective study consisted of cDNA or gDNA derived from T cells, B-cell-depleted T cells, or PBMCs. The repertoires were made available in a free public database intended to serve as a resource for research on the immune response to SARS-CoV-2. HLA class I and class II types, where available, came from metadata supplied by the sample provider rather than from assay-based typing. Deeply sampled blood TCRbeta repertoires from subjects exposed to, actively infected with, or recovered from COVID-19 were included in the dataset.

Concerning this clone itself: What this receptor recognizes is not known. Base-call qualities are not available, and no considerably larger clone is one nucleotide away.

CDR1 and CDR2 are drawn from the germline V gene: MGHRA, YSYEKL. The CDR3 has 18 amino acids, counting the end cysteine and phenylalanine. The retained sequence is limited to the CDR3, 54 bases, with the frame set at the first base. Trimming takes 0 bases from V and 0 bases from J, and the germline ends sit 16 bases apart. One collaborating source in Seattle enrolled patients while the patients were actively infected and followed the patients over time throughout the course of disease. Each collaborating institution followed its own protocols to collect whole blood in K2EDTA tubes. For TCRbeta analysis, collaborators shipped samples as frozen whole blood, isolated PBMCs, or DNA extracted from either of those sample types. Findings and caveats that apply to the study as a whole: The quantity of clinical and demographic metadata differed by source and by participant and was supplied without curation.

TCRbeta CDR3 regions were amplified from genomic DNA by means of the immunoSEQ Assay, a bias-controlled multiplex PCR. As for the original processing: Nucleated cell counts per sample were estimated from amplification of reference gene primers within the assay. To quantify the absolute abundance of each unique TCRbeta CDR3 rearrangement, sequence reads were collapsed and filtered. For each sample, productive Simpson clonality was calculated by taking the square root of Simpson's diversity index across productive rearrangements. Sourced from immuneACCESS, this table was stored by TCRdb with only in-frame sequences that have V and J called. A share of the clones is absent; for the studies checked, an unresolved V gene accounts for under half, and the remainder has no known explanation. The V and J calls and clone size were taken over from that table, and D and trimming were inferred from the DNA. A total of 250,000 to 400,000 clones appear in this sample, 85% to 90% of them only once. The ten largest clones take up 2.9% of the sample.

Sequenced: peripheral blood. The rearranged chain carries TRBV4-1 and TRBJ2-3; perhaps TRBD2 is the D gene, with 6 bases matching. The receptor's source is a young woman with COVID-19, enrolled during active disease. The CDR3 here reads CASSQDPTLAISTDTQYF. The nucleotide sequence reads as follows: TGCGCCAGCAGCCAAGATCCAACTCTAGCGATTAGCACAGATACGCAGTATTTT.